The 14 T cell receptor beta chains in this list originate from one sample, sequenced in a study of Ad26.COV2.S vaccination and SARS-CoV-2 variants. Sequencing used immunoSEQ multiplex PCR; TCRdb keeps in-frame clones, though not all of them. Of 510,000 or so clones listed, roughly 87% were seen once; the top ten hold 13%. Treatment denoted: around 19 received Ad26.COV2.S at low or high dose, single or two shots; 5 received placebo; per-sample allocation not given. Samples were taken on day 63 after the first vaccine or placebo injection. The specimen comprised peripheral blood, sampled in a trial of Ad26.COV2.S vaccine versus placebo. These receptors were collected from a person between 18 and 65 years old who received the Ad26.COV2.S COVID-19 vaccine or a placebo.

V gene TRBV6-2 or TRBV6-3 combines with J gene TRBJ1-2, with D possibly TRBD1 on 5 matching bases. The V and J ends lost 0 bases and 2 bases respectively, with 16 bases between them. Germline CDR1 reads MNHEY; CDR2 reads SVGEGT. The CDR3 contains 17 residues. CDR3 sequence reads: CASSYSGQSLINYGYTF. The DNA of the CDR3 is TGTGCCAGCAGTTACTCGGGGCAGAGCCTCATAAACTATGGCTACACCTTC.

The chain uses TRBV7-9 and TRBJ1-5; 9 nucleotides match TRBD1. Germline V gene sequence: CDR1 SEHNR, CDR2 FQNEAQ (reference sequence). The junction had 4 bases not matched to a gene; V was cut back by 5 bases and J by 2 bases. The CDR3 is 15 residues long. The CDR3 reads CASSRTGGGNQPQHF. The CDR3 bases are TGTGCCAGCAGCCGAACAGGGGGCGGCAATCAGCCCCAGCATTTT.

This chain uses TRBV19 with TRBJ1-2; 7 bases fit TRBD1. The CDR3 contains 12 residues. V gave up 3 bases and J gave up 10 bases; unmatched junction bases: 5. From germline, CDR1 is LNHDA and CDR2 SQIVND (reference sequence). CDR3: CASSIPGQHYTF. CDR3 nucleotides: TGTGCCAGTAGTATCCCGGGACAGCACTACACCTTC.

The chain has TRBV5-1 and TRBJ1-2; 9 bases match TRBD1. From germline, CDR1 is SGHRS and CDR2 YFSETQ. This CDR3 spans 14 amino acids. With V trimmed by 2 bases and J by 7 bases, 6 bases remained unmatched. The DNA of the CDR3 is TGCGCCAGCAGCTTACGGACAGGGGCCGGTGGCTACACCTTC. Encoded protein: CASSLRTGAGGYTF. Using reference TRBV5-1 and TRBJ1-2 for the parts outside the CDR3, the full variable domain is KAGVTQTPRYLIKTRGQQVTLSCSPISGHRSVSWYQQTPGQGLQFLFEYFSETQRNKGNFPGRFSGRQFSNSRSEMNVSTLELGDSALYLCASSLRTGAGGYTFGSGTRLTVV.

The rearrangement joins TRBV11-2 to TRBJ2-2; 7 nucleotides match TRBD1. The ends lost 7 bases at V and 1 base at J; junction bases unmatched: 6. Per germline, CDR1 SGHAT and CDR2 FQNNGV. This CDR3 is built from 15 residues. DNA of the CDR3: TGTGCCAGCACCAACACAGGGGAGAACACCGGGGAGCTGTTTTTT. Translated: CASTNTGENTGELFF.

Only one count was recorded for this clone. The chain carries TRBV5-1 and TRBJ2-1; 8 bases line up with TRBD1. The CDR3 contains 19 residues. After removal of 6 bases from V and 0 bases from J, the junction contained 17 bases not matched to a gene. Germline lookup yields CDR1 SGHRS and CDR2 YFSETQ. This CDR3 is CASTLGTGGYKSSYNEQFF. DNA of the CDR3: TGCGCCAGCACCCTCGGGACAGGAGGTTATAAGAGCTCCTACAATGAGCAGTTCTTC.

The chain carries TRBV5-1 and TRBJ2-1, with D possibly TRBD2 on 5 matching bases. V was pared by 1 base and J by 6 bases, with 11 bases between. The CDR3 length is 14 residues. Germline V CDR1 and CDR2: SGHRS, YFSETQ. CDR3 nucleotides: TGCGCCAGCAGCTTGTCGGTGCTAGCCAATGAGCAGTTCTTC. It translates to CASSLSVLANEQFF.

This chain joins TRBV5-6 and TRBJ2-3; 9 nucleotides match TRBD2. Germline lookup yields CDR1 SGHDT and CDR2 YYEEEE. The CDR3 spans 15 residues. V lost 4 bases, J lost 1 base, and 4 bases stayed unmatched. CDR3 nucleotides: TGTGCCAGCAGCCTATTAGCGGGAGGCACAGATACGCAGTATTTT. Translated, it gives CASSLLAGGTDTQYF.

This clone was counted only a few times. The chain uses TRBV7-2 and TRBJ2-5, with D possibly TRBD2 on 6 matching bases. Germline V gene sequence: CDR1 SGHTA, CDR2 FQGNSA. The V end lost 4 bases, the J end lost 2 bases, and 17 bases lay between the germline ends. This CDR3 spans 16 amino acids. CDR3 nucleotides: TGTGCCAGCAGCTCCCGCCGTCTAGCGTTTCAAGAGACCCAGTACTTC. It yields the protein CASSSRRLAFQETQYF.

The chain uses TRBV27 and TRBJ2-5; 7 bases match TRBD1. This CDR3 region has 15 residues. J lost 4 bases, V lost 0 bases, and 5 bases had no gene match. Germline V gene data show CDR1 as MNHEY and CDR2 as SMNVEV (reference sequence). CDR3: CASSLSRQGVETQYF. DNA of the CDR3: TGTGCCAGCAGTTTATCGAGGCAGGGGGTAGAGACCCAGTACTTC.

The J gene is TRBJ1-6, the V gene TRBV30; 8 bases are a match to TRBD1. Unmatched junction bases numbered 9, after V lost 2 bases and J lost 6 bases. Germline V lookup: CDR1 GTSNPN, CDR2 SVGIG (reference sequence). The CDR3 has 16 residues. Written as DNA, the CDR3 is TGTGCCTGGAGTCGACAGGGGATTGTTACTAATTCACCCCTCCACTTT. Protein: CAWSRQGIVTNSPLHF.

The chain employs TRBV9 and TRBJ2-2; no clear D. Germline V gene data show CDR1 as SGDLS and CDR2 as YYNGEE. The CDR3 is 15 amino acids. Trimming took 1 base from V and 6 from J, leaving 13 bases between them. CDR3 coding DNA: TGTGCCAGCAGCGTATGGGATTCCAATTCCGGGGAGCTGTTTTTT. Translated, it gives CASSVWDSNSGELFF.

The rearrangement joins TRBV12-5 to TRBJ1-1; D perhaps matches TRBD1 (6 bases). The CDR3 runs to 12 residues. V lost 7 bases and J lost 7, with 13 bases in between. The germline V gene encodes CDR1 LGHNT and CDR2 FRNRAP. Here the CDR3 reads CASAQGLNEAFF. In DNA form, the CDR3 reads TGTGCTAGTGCGCAGGGGCTGAATGAAGCTTTCTTT.

V gene TRBV7-2 combines with J gene TRBJ2-7, with D perhaps TRBD2 (6 bases). V was clipped by 3 bases and J by 6 bases, with 12 bases between them. Germline loops: CDR1 SGHTA, CDR2 FQGNSA. The CDR3 loop spans 13 amino acids. The CDR3 loop is CASSFDGSTEQYF. CDR3 coding DNA: TGTGCCAGCAGCTTTGACGGGAGTACCGAGCAGTACTTC.